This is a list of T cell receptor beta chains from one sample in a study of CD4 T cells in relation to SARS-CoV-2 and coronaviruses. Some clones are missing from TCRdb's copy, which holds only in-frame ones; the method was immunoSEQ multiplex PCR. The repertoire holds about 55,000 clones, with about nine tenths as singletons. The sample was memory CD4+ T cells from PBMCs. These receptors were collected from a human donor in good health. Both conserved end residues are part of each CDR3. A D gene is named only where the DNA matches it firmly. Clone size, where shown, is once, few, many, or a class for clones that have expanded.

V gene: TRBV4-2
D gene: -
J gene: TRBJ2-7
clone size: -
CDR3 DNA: TGTGCCAGCAGACTATCCTCTAGCGCCGCTCTCTACGAGCAGTACTTC
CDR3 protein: CASRLSSSAALYEQYF

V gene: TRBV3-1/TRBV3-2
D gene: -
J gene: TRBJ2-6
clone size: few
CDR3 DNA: TGTGCCAGCAGCCAAGAGTGGGGGAGAGGGGCCAACGTCCTGACTTTC
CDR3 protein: CASSQEWGRGANVLTF

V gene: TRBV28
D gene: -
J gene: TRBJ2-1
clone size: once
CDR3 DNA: TGTGCCAGCCAAGAAGGGGGGTCCAGAGGGAATGAGCAGTTCTTC
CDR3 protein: CASQEGGSRGNEQFF

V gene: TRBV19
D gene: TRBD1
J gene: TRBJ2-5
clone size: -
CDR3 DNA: TGTGCCAGTAGTAAGGACAGGGGTGAGACCCAGTACTTC
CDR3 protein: CASSKDRGETQYF

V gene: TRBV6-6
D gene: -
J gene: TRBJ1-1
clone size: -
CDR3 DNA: TGTGCCAGCAGCCCAAGGAAGGCTGAAGCTTTCTTT
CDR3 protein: CASSPRKAEAFF

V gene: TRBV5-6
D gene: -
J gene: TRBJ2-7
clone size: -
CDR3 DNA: TGTGCCAGCAGCTCCTCCGGGGGATGGAGCGAGCAGTACTTC
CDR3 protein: CASSSSGGWSEQYF

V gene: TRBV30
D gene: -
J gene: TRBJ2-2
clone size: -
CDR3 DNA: TGTGCCTGGAGGCCCCTCCAGGGATACGGGGAGCTGTTTTTT
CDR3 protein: CAWRPLQGYGELFF

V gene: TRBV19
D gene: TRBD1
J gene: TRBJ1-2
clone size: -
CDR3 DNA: TGTGCCAGTAGTCGACAGGGTTTCTATGGCTACACCTTC
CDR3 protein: CASSRQGFYGYTF

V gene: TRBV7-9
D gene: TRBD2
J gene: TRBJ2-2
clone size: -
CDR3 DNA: TGTGCCAGCCGAAGCGGGACCAACACCGGGGAGCTGTTTTTT
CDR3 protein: CASRSGTNTGELFF

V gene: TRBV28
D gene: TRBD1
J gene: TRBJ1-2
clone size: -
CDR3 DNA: TGTGCCAGCAGGGGACAGATCTATGGCTACACCTTC
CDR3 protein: CASRGQIYGYTF

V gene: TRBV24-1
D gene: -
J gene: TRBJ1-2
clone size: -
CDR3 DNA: TGTGCCACCAGTGATACTGGGGCTAACTATGGCTACACCTTC
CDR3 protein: CATSDTGANYGYTF

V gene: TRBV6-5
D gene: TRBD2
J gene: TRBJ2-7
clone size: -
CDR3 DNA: TGTGCCAGCAGTTACACTAGCGGAGCTCCCTACGAGCAGTACTTC
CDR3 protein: CASSYTSGAPYEQYF

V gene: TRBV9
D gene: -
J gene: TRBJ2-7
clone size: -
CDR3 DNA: TGTGCCAGAGTTCGGACCTCAGACTACGAGCAGTACTTC
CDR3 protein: CARVRTSDYEQYF

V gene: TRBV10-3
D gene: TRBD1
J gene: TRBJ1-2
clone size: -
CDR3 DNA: TGTGCCATCAGTGAGCGGGACAGCTTGCAGGGCTACACCTTC
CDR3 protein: CAISERDSLQGYTF

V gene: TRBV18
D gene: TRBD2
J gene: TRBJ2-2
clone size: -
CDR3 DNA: TGTGCCAGCTCACCACCGACTAGCGGGAGGTCCACCGGGGAGCTGTTTTTT
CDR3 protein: CASSPPTSGRSTGELFF

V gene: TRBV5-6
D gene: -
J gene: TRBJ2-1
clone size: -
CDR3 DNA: TGTGCCAGCATCCCGGGGAAGAGGACCTACAATGAGCAGTTCTTC
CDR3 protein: CASIPGKRTYNEQFF

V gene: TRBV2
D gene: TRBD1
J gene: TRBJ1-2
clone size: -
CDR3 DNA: TGTGCCAGCAGCCCAAATGGGGACAGGGGGTACTATGGCTACACCTTC
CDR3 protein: CASSPNGDRGYYGYTF

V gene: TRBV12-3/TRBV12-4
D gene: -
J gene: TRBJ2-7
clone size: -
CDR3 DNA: TGTGCCAGCAGTTCGATGGGACCCTACGAGCAGTACTTC
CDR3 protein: CASSSMGPYEQYF

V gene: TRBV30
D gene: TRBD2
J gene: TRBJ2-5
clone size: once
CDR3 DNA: TGTGCCTGGAGTCCATTAGCGGGGATCCAAGAGACCCAGTACTTC
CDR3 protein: CAWSPLAGIQETQYF

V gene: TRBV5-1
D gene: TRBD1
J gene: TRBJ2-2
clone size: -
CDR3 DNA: TGCGCCAGCAGCTCCAGGACAGGCGACACCGGGGAGCTGTTTTTT
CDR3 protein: CASSSRTGDTGELFF

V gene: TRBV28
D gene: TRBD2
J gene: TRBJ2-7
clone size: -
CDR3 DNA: TGTGCCAGCAGTTCGCCATCAGGCGGGAGGGGCTACGAGCAGTACTTC
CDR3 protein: CASSSPSGGRGYEQYF

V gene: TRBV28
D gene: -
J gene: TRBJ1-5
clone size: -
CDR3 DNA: TGTGCCAGCAGTCCTAAAGGTCAGCCCCAGCATTTT
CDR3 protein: CASSPKGQPQHF

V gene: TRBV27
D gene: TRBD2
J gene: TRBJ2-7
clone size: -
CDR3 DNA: TGTGCCAGCAGGTCCAGCGGGAGTCACGAGCAGTACTTC
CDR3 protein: CASRSSGSHEQYF

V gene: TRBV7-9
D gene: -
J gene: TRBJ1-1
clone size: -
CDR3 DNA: TGTGCCAGCAGGATGCAGAGTCCTCTGAACACTGAAGCTTTCTTT
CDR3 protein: CASRMQSPLNTEAFF

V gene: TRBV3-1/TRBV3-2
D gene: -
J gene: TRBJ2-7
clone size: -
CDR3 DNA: TGTGCCAGCAGCCAAGAACGGGACTCTCCGCGGGAGCAGTACTTC
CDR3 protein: CASSQERDSPREQYF

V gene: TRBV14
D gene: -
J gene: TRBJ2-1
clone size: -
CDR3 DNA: TGTGCCAGCAGCCCCTACAGCGCGGGGTTCTACTACAATGAGCAGTTCTTC
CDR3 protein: CASSPYSAGFYYNEQFF

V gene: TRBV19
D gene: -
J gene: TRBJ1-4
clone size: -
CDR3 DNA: TGTGCCAGTAGTAAAAGTGCAACTAATGAAAAACTGTTTTTT
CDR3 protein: CASSKSATNEKLFF

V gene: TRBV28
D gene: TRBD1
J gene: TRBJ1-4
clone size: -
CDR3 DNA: TGTGCCAGCGGGGTACAGGGGTCGGCTGAAAAACTGTTTTTT
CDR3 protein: CASGVQGSAEKLFF

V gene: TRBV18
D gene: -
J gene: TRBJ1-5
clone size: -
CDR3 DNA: TGTGCCAGCTCACCACGTTCGGACTTATGGCCCCAGCATTTT
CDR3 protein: CASSPRSDLWPQHF

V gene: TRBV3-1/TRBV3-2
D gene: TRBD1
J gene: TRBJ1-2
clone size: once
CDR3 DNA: TGTGCCAGCAGCCCGGTCCCGAGACTACGACAGGGGTTAAGATATGGCTACACCTTC
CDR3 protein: CASSPVPRLRQGLRYGYTF

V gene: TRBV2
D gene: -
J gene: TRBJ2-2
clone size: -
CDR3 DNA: TGTGCCAGCCACTATGGCGGGGCGAACACCGGGGAGCTGTTTTTT
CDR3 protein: CASHYGGANTGELFF

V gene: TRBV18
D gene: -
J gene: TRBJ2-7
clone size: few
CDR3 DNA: TGTGCCAGCTCCGGTAGAACAGGGTCGGGCGAGCAGTACTTC
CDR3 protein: CASSGRTGSGEQYF

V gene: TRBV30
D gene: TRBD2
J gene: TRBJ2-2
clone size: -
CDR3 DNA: TGTGCCTGGAGGTCTAGCGGGGTTAACACCGGGGAGCTGTTTTTT
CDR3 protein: CAWRSSGVNTGELFF

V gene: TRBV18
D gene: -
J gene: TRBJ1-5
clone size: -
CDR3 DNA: TGTGCCAGCTCACATTATCAGCCCCAGCATTTT
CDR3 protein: CASSHYQPQHF

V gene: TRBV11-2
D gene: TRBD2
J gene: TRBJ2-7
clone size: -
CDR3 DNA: TGTGCCAGCAGCTTTCTAGCGGGAGGGCCTGGCGAGCAGTACTTC
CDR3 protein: CASSFLAGGPGEQYF

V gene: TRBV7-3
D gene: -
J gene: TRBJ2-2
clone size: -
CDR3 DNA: TGTGCCAGCAGCTTTGACGGGAACACCGGGGAGCTGTTTTTT
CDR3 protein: CASSFDGNTGELFF

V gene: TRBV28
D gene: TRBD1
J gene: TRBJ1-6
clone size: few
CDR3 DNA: TGTGCCAGCATCGTCGGGACAGGGGCCTCACCCCTCCACTTT
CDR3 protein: CASIVGTGASPLHF

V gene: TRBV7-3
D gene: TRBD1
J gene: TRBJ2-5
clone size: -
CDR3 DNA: TGTGCCAGCAGCTCCTCCCGGACAGGGAAAGAGACCCAGTACTTC
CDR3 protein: CASSSSRTGKETQYF

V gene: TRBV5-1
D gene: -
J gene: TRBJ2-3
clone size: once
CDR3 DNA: TGCGCCAGCAGCGATGACGGCACAGATACGCAGTATTTT
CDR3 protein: CASSDDGTDTQYF

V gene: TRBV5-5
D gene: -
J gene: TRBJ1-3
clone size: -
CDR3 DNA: TGTGCCAGCAGCCCAACAGGGATCTCTGGAAACACCATATATTTT
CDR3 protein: CASSPTGISGNTIYF

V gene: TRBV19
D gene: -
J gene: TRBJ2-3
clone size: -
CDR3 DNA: TGTGCCAGTAGCGTTGCGGATACGCAGTATTTT
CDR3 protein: CASSVADTQYF

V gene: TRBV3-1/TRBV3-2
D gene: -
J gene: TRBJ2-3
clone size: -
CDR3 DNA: TGTGCCAGCAGCCAAGACACGGGGTTCACAGATACGCAGTATTTT
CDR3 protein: CASSQDTGFTDTQYF

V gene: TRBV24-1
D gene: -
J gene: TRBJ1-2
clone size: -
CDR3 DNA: TGTGCCACCAGTGATTTTACAACTAACTATGGCTACACCTTC
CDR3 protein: CATSDFTTNYGYTF

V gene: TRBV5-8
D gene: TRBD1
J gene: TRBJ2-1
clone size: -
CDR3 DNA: TGTGCCAGCAGCCCTCGGAGGACAGGGAATGTGAATGAGCAGTTCTTC
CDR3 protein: CASSPRRTGNVNEQFF

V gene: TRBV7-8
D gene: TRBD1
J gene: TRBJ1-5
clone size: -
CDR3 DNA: TGTGCCAGCAGCAAAGACAGGGGTTATAGCAATCAGCCCCAGCATTTT
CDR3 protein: CASSKDRGYSNQPQHF

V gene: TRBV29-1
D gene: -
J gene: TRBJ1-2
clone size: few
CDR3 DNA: TGCAGCGTTGAAGATCGGAGGGAAGCTAACTATGGCTACACCTTC
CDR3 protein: CSVEDRREANYGYTF

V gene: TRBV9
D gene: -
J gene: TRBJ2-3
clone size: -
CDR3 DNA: TGTGCCAGCAGCGCTCCCACAGATACGCAGTATTTT
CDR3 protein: CASSAPTDTQYF

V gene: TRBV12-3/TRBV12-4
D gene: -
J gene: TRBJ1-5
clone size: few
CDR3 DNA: TGTGCCAGCAGCGAGGACATTCAGCCCCAGCATTTT
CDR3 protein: CASSEDIQPQHF

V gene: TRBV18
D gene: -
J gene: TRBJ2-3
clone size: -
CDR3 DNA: TGTGCCAGCTCACCATCTATGAGGGGGACGAGTCACCAACCCAGAGAGTATTTT
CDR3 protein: CASSPSMRGTSHQPREYF

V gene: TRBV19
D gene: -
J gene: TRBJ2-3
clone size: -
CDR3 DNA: TGTGCCAGTAGGGCCCAGGCAGATACGCAGTATTTT
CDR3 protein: CASRAQADTQYF

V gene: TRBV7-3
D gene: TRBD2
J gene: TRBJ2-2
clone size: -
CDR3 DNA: TGTGCCAGCAGCCGGGGGGACACCGGGGAGCTGTTTTTT
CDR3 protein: CASSRGDTGELFF

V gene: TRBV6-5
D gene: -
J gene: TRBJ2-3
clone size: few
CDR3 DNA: TGTGCCAGCAGTTACGCCCTCCGGACCACAGATACGCAGTATTTT
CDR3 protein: CASSYALRTTDTQYF

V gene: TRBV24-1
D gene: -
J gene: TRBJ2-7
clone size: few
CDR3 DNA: TGTGCCACCGCTAAGGGGCAGGGCCTGAACGAGCAGTACTTC
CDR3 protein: CATAKGQGLNEQYF

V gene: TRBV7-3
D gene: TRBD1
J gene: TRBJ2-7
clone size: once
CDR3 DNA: TGTGCCAGCAGCTTAAGAGCCGGGACAGGGGTCTACGAGCAGTACTTC
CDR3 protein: CASSLRAGTGVYEQYF

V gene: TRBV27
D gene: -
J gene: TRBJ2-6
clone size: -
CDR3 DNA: TGTGCCAGCAGTAAGGGGGGGGCGCTTTCTGGGGCCAACGTCCTGACTTTC
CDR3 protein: CASSKGGALSGANVLTF